One T cell receptor (beta chain) is described in this entry. Its matching antigen is unknown. These data originate in a study of graft-versus-host responses after intestinal transplantation. Study-wide background: Multivisceral, liver-intestinal, or isolated intestinal transplants were performed in recipients. Broader study findings: Peak levels of circulating GvH clones tracked with early post-transplant HvG declines. Elevated graft-versus-host to host-versus-graft clonal ratios in allografts were recorded for patients with graft-donor T cell macrochimerism.

TCRdb's copy holds only in-frame clones and misses some; the assay was immunoSEQ multiplex PCR. The table has tens of thousands of clones, 92% seen once. CDR3 length: 13 amino acids. The germline V gene has CDR1 LNHDA and CDR2 SQIVND (reference sequence). V was trimmed by 6 bases and J by 0 bases, leaving 9 bases between them. The clonotype comes from a human patient who received an intestinal transplant, so some T cells may come from the graft donor. The sequencing here drew on bone marrow, taken roughly 780 days after intestinal transplantation. The chain has TRBV19 and TRBJ2-7; D might be TRBD1 (6 bases). The CDR3 protein is CASRKGGSYEQYF. The CDR3 nucleotides read TGTGCCAGTAGAAAAGGGGGCTCCTACGAGCAGTACTTC.